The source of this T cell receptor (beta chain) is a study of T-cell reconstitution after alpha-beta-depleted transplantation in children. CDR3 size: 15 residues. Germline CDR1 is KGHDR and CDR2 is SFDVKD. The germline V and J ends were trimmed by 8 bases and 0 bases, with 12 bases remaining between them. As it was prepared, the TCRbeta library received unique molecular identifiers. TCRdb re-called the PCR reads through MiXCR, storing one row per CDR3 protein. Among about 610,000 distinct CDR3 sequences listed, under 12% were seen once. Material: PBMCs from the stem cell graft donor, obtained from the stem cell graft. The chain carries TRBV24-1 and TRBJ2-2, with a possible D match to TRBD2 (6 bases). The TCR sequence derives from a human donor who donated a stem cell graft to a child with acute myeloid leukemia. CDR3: CATTAGPTNTGELFF. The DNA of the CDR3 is TGTGCCACCACTGCGGGGCCTACGAACACCGGGGAGCTGTTTTTT.